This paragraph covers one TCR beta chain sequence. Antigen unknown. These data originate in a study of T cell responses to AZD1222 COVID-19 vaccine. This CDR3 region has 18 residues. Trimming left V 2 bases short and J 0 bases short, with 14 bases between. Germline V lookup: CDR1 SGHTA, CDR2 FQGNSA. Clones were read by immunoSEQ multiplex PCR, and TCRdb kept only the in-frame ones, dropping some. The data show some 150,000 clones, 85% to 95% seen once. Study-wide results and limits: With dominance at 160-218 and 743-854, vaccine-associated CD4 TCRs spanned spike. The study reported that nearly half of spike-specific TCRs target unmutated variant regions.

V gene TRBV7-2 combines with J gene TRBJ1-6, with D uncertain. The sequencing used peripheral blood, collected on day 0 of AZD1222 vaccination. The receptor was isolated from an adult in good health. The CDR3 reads CASSLLGRSSSYNSPLHF. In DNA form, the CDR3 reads TGTGCCAGCAGCTTATTAGGGAGGTCGAGCTCCTATAATTCACCCCTCCACTTT.